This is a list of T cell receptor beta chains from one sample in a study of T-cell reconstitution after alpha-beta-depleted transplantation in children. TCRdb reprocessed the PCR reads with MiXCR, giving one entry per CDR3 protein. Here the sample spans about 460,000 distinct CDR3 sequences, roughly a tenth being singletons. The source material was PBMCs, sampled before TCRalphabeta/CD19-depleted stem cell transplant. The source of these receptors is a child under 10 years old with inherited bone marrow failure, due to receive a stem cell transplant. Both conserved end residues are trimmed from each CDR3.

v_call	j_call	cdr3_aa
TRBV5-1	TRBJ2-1	ASSLYSPHEQF
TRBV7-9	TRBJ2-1	ASSLMAGYEQF
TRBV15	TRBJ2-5	ATSSWTSETQY
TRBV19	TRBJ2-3	ATNNRRGTFSTDTQY
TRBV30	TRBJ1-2	AWSVRGGYT
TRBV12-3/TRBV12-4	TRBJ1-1	ASTQTGGSTEAF
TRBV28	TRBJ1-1	ASSLGGVKAF
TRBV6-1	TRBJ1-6	ASRFYRGTPRGPLH
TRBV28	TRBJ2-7	ASRQTRTSGSYEQY
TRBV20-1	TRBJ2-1	SAGQGGPYNEQF
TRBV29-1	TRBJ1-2	SARVQIGGYT
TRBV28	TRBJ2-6	ASSTFRRASGANVLT
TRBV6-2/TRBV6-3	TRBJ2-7	ASSPTRQGGTQWFLYEQY
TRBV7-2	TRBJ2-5	ASSQMAGAYETQY
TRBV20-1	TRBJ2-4	SAPGTGLVIQY
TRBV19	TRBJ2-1	ASSPSPYTSYNEQF